Below, 6 T cell receptor beta chains from the same sample are listed, as sequenced in a study of T cells in Graves' hyperthyroidism and ophthalmopathy. The TCR beta CDR3 regions underwent amplification using RNA transcripts as the source. HTBI primers were employed in a first-round RT-PCR of the TCR CDR3. TCRdb itself ran the multiplex PCR reads through MiXCR, one entry per CDR3 protein. Of approximately 600,000 distinct CDR3 sequences in the sample, around 20% were seen once. Sequenced material: blood. Source of these receptors: a young man with Graves' ophthalmopathy.

Notes on this clonotype: A read error may be the cause here, since a much bigger clone is one base away. The CDR3 loop is CAGSQSGAGELFF. In nucleotides, the CDR3 is TGTGCCGGCAGCCAGAGCGGGGCCGGGGAGCTGTTTTTT. The chain uses TRBV3-1 and TRBJ2-2; 7 bases line up with TRBD2. Germline values: CDR1 LGHDT, CDR2 YNNKEL (reference sequence). CDR3 length: 13 amino acids. Based on the CDR3 plus reference TRBV3-1 and TRBJ2-2, the full variable domain is DTAVSQTPKYLVTQMGNDKSIKCEQNLGHDTMYWYKQDSKKFLKIMFSYNNKELIINETVPNRFSPKSPDKAHLNLHINSLELGDSAVYFCAGSQSGAGELFFGEGSRLTVL.

This clonotype was detected many times. The chain joins TRBV11-2 to TRBJ2-3; D may match TRBD1 or TRBD2 (7 bases each). Germline assignment: CDR1 SGHAT and CDR2 FQNNGV. Trimming took 4 bases from V and 1 from J, leaving 12 bases between them. This CDR3 region has 15 residues. The CDR3 loop reads CASSSQGRGTDTQYF. As DNA, the CDR3 is TGTGCCAGCAGCTCACAGGGGAGGGGCACAGATACGCAGTATTTT.

This clonotype has ten or more counts. This chain links TRBV30 with TRBJ1-4; D is unclear. Germline-derived CDR1 and CDR2 are GTSNPN and SVGIG (reference sequence). The CDR3 loop spans 13 amino acids. Trimming removed 4 bases from V and 8 bases from J, with 14 bases in between. The CDR3 reads CAWKRGSGEKLFF. The CDR3 DNA reads as TGTGCCTGGAAAAGAGGGTCGGGGGAAAAACTGTTTTTT.

In nucleotides, the CDR3 is TGTGCCAGCAGACTAGTAACGAAGGAGACCCAGTACTTC. It specifies CASRLVTKETQYF. V and J are TRBV6-1 and TRBJ2-5; D is possibly TRBD2 (5 bases). The CDR3 spans 13 residues. The V end lost 6 bases, the J end lost 5 bases, and 13 bases lay between the germline ends. Germline V gene sequence: CDR1 MNHNS, CDR2 SASEGT.

At least ten counts were recorded for this clonotype. This sequence joins TRBV20-1 and TRBJ2-2; 9 bases line up with TRBD2. Trimming cost V 1 base and J 1 base; bases outside gene matches: 4. The germline gives CDR1 DFQATT, CDR2 SNEGSKA (reference sequence). The CDR3 has 16 residues. Here the CDR3 reads CSARASGRQNTGELFF. The CDR3 bases are TGCAGTGCTAGAGCAAGCGGGAGGCAGAACACCGGGGAGCTGTTTTTT.

The rearrangement uses TRBV10-3 and TRBJ2-5; 11 nucleotides line up with TRBD2. V gave up 6 bases and J gave up 1 base; unmatched junction bases: 4. CDR1 and CDR2 from the germline V gene are ENHRY and SYGVKD. The length of the CDR3 is 15 residues. DNA for the CDR3: TGTGCCATCAGGGGGACTAGCGGTTTCCAAGAGACCCAGTACTTC. This sequence encodes CAIRGTSGFQETQYF.